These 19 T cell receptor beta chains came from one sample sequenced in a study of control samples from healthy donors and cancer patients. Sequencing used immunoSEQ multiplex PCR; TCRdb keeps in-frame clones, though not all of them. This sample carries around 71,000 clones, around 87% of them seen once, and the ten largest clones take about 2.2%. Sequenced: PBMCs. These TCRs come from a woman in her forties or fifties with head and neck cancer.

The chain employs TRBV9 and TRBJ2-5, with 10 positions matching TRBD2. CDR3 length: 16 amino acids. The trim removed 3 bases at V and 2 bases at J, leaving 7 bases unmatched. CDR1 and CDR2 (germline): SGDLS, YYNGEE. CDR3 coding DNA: TGTGCCAGCAGCGAAGGACTAGCGGCGCCACAAGAGACCCAGTACTTC. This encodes CASSEGLAAPQETQYF.

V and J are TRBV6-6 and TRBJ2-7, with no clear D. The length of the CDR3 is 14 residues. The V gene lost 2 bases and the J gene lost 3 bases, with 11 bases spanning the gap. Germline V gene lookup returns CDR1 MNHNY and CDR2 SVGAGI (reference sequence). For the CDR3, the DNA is TGTGCCAGCAGTTACGGTGGCAGAAGCTACGAGCAGTACTTC. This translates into CASSYGGRSYEQYF.

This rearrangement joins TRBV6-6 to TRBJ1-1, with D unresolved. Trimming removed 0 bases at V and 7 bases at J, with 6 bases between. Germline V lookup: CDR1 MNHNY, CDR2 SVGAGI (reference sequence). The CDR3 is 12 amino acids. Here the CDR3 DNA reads TGTGCCAGCAGTTACTCGGGAGGTGAAGCTTTCTTT. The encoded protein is CASSYSGGEAFF.

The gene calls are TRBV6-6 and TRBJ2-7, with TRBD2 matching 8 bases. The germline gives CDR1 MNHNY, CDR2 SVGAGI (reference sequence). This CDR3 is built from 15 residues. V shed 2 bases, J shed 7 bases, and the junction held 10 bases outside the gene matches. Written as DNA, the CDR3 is TGTGCCAGCAGTTACGGCGGGGGGCGCAGGGGAGAGCAGTACTTC. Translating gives CASSYGGGRRGEQYF.

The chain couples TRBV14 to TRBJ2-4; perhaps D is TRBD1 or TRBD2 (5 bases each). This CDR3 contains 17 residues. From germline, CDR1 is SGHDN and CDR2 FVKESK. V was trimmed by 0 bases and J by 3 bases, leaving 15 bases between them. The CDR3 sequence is CASSQDSLGESKNIQYF. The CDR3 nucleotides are TGTGCCAGCAGCCAAGACTCACTGGGGGAGAGCAAAAACATTCAGTACTTC.

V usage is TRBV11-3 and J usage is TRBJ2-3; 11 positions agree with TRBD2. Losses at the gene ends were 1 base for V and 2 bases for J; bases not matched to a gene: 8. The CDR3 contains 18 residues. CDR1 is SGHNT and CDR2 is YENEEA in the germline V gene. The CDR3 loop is CASSLGLAGLRDTDTQYF. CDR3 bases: TGTGCCAGCAGCTTAGGACTAGCGGGGCTGCGGGACACAGATACGCAGTATTTT.

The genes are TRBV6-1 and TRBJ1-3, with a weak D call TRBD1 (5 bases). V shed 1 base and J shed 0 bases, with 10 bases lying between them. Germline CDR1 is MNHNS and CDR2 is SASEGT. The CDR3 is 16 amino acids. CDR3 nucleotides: TGTGCCAGCAGTGAAGTGGGGGGGGGCTCTGGAAACACCATATATTTT. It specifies CASSEVGGGSGNTIYF.

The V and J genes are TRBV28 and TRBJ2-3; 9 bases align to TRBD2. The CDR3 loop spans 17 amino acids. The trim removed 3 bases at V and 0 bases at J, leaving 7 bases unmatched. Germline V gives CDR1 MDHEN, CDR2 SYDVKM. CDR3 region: CASSLRGGPYSTDTQYF. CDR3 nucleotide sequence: TGTGCCAGCAGTTTGCGGGGGGGGCCCTATAGCACAGATACGCAGTATTTT.

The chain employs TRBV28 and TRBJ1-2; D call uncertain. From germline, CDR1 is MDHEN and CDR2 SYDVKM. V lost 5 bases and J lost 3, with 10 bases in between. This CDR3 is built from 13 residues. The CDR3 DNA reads TGTGCCAGCAGTGCCGAAGGGTACTATGGCTACACCTTC. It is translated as CASSAEGYYGYTF.

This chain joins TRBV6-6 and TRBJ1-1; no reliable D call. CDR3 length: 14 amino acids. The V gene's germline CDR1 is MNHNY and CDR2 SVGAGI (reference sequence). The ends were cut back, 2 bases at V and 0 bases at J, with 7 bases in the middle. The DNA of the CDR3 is TGTGCCAGCAGTTACCCCCCGGTGAACACTGAAGCTTTCTTT. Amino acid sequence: CASSYPPVNTEAFF.

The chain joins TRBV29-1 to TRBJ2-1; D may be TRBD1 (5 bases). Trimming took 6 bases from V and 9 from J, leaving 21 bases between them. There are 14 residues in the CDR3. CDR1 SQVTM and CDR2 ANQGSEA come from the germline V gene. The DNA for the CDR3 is TGCAGCGTAGAAATCGGTCCCCAGGGCGGTGAGCAGTTCTTC. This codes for CSVEIGPQGGEQFF.

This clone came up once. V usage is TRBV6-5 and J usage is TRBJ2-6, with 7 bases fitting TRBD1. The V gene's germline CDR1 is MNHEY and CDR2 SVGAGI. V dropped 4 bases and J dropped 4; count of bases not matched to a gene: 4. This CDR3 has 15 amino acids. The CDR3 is CASSWTGSGANVLTF. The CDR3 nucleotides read TGTGCCAGCAGTTGGACAGGTTCCGGGGCCAACGTCCTGACTTTC.

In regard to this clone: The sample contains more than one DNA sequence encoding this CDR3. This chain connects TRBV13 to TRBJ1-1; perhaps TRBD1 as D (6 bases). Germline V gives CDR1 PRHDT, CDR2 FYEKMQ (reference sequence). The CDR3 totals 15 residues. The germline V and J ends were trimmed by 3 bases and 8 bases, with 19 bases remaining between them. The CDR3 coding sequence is TGTGCCAGCAGCTTCCTTGGGGGGGCATCTACCGAAGCTTTCTTT. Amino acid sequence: CASSFLGGASTEAFF.

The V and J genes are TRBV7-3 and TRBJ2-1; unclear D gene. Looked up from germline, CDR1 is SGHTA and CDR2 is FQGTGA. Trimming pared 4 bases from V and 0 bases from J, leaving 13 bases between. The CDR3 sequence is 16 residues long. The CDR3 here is CASSSSGASSYNEQFF. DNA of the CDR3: TGTGCCAGCAGCTCATCAGGCGCCAGCTCCTACAATGAGCAGTTCTTC.

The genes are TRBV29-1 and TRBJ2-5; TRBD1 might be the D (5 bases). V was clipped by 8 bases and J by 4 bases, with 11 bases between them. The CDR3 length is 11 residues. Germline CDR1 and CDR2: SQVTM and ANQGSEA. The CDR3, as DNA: TGCAGCTTGCCCCAGGGAGAGACCCAGTACTTC. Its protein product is CSLPQGETQYF.

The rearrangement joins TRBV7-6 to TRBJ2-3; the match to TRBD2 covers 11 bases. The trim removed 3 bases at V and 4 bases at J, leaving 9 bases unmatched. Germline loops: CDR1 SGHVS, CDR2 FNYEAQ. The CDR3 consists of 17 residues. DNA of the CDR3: TGTGCCAGCAGCTTTAGCGGGGGGGCCGGGTTGGCAGATACGCAGTATTTT. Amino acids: CASSFSGGAGLADTQYF.

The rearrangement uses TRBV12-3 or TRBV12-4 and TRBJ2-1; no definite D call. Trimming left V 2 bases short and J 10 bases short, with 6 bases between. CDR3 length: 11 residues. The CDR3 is CASSLLDEQFF. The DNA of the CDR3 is TGTGCCAGCAGTTTACTAGACGAGCAGTTCTTC.

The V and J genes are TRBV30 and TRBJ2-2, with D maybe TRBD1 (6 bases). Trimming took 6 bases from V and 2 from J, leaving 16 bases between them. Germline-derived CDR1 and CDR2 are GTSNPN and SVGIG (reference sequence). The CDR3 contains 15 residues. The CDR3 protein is CACSLPGHNTGELFF. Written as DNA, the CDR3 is TGTGCCTGTTCACTTCCGGGACACAACACCGGGGAGCTGTTTTTT.

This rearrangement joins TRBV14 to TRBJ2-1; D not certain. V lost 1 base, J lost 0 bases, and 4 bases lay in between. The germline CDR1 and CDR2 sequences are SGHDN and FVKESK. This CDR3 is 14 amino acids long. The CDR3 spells CASSQGSSYNEQFF. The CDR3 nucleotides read TGTGCCAGCAGCCAAGGGAGCTCCTACAATGAGCAGTTCTTC.